This TCR beta chain was observed in a study of response to subunit inactivated influenza vaccine. TCRdb re-derived calls from the RT-PCR reads in MiXCR, one entry per CDR3 protein. The repertoire holds hundreds of thousands of distinct CDR3 sequences, less than 20% seen once, with around a tenth in the top ten. This CDR3 has 14 amino acids. The germline V gene has CDR1 DFQATT and CDR2 SNEGSKA (reference sequence). V was clipped by 3 bases and J by 8 bases, with 19 bases between them. This clonotype was counted a few times. This specimen was PBMCs from blood, taken roughly 13 days after vaccination. This chain links TRBV20-1 with TRBJ1-2; no clear D. This receptor was obtained from a man aged 50-59 years who received an inactivated influenza vaccine. The CDR3 loop reads CSASPGVATLGYTF. CDR3 nucleotide sequence: TGCAGTGCTAGTCCGGGTGTTGCTACTTTGGGCTACACCTTC.